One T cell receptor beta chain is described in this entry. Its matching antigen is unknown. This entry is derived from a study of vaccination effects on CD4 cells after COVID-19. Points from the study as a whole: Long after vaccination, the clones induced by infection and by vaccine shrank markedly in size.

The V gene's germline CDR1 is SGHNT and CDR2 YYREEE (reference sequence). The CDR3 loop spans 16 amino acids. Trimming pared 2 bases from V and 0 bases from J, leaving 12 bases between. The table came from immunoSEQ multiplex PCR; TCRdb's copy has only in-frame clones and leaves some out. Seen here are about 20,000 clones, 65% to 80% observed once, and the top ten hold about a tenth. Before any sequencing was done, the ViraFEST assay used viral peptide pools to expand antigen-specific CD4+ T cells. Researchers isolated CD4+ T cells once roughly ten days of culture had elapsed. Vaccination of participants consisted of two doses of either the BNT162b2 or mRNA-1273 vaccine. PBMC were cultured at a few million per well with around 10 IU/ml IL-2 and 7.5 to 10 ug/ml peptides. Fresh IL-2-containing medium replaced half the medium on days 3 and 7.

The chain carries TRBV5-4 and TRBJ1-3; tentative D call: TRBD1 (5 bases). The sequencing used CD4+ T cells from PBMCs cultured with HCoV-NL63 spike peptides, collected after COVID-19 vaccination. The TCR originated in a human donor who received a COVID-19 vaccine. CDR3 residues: CASSFSGPNSGNTIYF. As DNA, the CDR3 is TGTGCCAGCAGCTTTTCGGGACCGAACTCTGGAAACACCATATATTTT.